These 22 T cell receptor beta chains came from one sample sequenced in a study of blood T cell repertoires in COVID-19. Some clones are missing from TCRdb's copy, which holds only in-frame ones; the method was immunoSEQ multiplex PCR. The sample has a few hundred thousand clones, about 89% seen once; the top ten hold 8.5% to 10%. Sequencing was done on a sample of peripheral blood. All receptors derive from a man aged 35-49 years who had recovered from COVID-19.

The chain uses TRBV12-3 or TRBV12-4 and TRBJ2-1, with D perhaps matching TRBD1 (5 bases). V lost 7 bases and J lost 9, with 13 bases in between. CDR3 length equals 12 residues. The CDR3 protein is CASNGPGLEQFF. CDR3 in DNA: TGTGCCAGCAACGGACCAGGGCTTGAGCAGTTCTTC.

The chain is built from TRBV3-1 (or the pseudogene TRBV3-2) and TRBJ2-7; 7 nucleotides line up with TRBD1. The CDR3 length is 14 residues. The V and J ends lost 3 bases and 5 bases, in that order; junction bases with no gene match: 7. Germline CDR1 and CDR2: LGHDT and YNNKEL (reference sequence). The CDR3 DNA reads TGTGCCAGCAGCCAGGGAACAGGGGCCCACGAGCAGTACTTC. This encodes CASSQGTGAHEQYF.

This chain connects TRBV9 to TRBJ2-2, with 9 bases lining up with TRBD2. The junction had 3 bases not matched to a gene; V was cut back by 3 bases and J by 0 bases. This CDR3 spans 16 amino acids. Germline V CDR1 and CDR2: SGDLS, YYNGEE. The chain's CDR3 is CASSARGGANTGELFF. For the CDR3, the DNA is TGTGCCAGCAGCGCTCGCGGGGGGGCGAACACCGGGGAGCTGTTTTTT.

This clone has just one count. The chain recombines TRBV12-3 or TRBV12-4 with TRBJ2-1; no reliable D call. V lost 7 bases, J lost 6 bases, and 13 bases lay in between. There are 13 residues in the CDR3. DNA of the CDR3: TGTGCCAGCACCGAAATTGTACTCAATGAGCAGTTCTTC. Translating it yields CASTEIVLNEQFF.

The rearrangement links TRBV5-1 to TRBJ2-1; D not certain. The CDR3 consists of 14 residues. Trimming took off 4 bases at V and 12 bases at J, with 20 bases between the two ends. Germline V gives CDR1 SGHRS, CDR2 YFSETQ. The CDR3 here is CASSQDVNIATQFF. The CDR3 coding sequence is TGCGCCAGCAGCCAGGATGTGAATATTGCGACGCAGTTCTTC. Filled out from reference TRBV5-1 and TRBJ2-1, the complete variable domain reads KAGVTQTPRYLIKTRGQQVTLSCSPISGHRSVSWYQQTPGQGLQFLFEYFSETQRNKGNFPGRFSGRQFSNSRSEMNVSTLELGDSALYLCASSQDVNIATQFFGPGTRLTVL.

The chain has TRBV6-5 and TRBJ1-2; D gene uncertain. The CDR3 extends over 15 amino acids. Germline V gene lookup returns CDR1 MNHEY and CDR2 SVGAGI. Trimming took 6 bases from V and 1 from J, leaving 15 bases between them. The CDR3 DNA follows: TGTGCCAGCAGACCTCGGCGGGCCCTTAACTATGGCTACACCTTC. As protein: CASRPRRALNYGYTF.

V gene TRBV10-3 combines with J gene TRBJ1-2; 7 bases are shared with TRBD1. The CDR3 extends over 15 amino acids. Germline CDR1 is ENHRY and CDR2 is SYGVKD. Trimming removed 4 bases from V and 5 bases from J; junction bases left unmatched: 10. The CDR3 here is CAISGKSGTVYGYTF. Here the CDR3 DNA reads TGTGCCATCAGTGGCAAATCCGGGACAGTGTATGGCTACACCTTC.

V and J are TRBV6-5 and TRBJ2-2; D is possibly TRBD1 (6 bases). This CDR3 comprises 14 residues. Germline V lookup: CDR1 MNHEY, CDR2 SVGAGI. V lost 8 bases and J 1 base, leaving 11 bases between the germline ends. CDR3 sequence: CASRLGGNTGELFF. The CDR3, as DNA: TGTGCCAGCCGCCTAGGGGGGAACACCGGGGAGCTGTTTTTT.

CDR3 in DNA: TGTGCCAGCAGCCCTACGGGGACTGGCTCCTACAATGAGCAGTTCTTC. This gives the protein CASSPTGTGSYNEQFF. The chain combines TRBV7-6 with TRBJ2-1; D might be TRBD2 (6 bases). Germline V gives CDR1 SGHVS, CDR2 FNYEAQ. The CDR3 runs 16 residues. Deletions cut 5 bases from V and 0 bases from J, with 14 bases between.

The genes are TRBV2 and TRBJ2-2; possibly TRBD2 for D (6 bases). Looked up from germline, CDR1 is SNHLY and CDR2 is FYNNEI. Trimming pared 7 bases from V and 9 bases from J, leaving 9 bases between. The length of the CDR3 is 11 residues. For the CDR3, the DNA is TGTGCCAGCATTAGCGGCCGGGAGCTGTTTTTT. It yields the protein CASISGRELFF.

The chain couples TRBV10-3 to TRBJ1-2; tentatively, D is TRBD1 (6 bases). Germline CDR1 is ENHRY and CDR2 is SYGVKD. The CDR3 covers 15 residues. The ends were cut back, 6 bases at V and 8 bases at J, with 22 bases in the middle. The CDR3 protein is CAISSEIQGRGGYTF. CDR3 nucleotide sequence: TGTGCCATCAGCTCTGAAATACAGGGACGGGGAGGCTACACCTTC.

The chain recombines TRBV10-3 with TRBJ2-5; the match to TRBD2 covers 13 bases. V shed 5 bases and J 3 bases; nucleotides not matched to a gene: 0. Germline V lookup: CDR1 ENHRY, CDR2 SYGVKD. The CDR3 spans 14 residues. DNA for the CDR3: TGTGCCATCAGTACTAGCGGGGGGGAAGAGACCCAGTACTTC. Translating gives CAISTSGGEETQYF.

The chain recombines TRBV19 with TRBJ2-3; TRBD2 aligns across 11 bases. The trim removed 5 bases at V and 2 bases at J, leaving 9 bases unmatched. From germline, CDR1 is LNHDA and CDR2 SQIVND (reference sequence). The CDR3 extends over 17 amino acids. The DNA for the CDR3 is TGTGCCAGTAGTGAGAGGGCTAGCGGGAGGCCCACAGATACGCAGTATTTT. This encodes CASSERASGRPTDTQYF.

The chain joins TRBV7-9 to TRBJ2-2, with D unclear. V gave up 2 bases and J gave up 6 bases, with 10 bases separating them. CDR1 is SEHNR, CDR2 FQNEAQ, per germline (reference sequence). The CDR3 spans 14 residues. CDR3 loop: CASSLKPLPGELFF. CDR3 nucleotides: TGTGCCAGCAGCTTAAAGCCTCTCCCCGGGGAGCTGTTTTTT.

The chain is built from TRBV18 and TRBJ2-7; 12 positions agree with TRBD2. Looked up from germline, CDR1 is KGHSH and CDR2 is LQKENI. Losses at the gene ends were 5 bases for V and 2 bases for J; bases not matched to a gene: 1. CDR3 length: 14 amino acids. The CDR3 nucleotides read TGTGCCAGCTCATCTAGCGGGGGGGCCTACGAGCAGTACTTC. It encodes CASSSSGGAYEQYF.

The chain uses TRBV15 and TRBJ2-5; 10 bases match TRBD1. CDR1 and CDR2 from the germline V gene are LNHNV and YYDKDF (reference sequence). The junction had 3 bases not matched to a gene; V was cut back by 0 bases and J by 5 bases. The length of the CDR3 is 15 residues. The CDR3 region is CATSREGGQGETQYF. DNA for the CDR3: TGTGCCACCAGCAGAGAGGGGGGACAGGGGGAGACCCAGTACTTC.

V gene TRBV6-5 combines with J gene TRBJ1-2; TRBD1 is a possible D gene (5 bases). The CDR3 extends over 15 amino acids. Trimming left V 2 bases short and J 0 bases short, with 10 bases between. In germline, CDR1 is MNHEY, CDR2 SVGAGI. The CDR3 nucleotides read TGTGCCAGCAGTTACCAGGGAATTTCTAACTATGGCTACACCTTC. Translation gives CASSYQGISNYGYTF.

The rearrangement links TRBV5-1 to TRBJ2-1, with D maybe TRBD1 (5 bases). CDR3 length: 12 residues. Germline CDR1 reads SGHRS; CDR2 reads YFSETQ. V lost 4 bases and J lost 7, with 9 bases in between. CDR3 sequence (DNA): TGCGCCAGCAGCCTCCCAGGGAATGAGCAGTTCTTC. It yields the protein CASSLPGNEQFF. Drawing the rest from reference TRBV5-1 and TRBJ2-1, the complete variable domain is KAGVTQTPRYLIKTRGQQVTLSCSPISGHRSVSWYQQTPGQGLQFLFEYFSETQRNKGNFPGRFSGRQFSNSRSEMNVSTLELGDSALYLCASSLPGNEQFFGPGTRLTVL.

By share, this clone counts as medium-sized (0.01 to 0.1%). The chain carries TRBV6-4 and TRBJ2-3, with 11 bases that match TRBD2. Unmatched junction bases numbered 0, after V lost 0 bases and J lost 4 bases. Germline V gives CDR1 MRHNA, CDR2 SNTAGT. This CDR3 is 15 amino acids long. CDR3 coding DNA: TGTGCCAGCAGTGACTCTAGCGGGGGGGCAGATACGCAGTATTTT. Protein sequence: CASSDSSGGADTQYF.

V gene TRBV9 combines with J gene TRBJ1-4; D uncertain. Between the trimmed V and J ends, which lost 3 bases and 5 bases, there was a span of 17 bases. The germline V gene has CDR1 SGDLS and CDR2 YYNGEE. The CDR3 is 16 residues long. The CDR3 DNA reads TGTGCCAGCAGCGCCCGTCCGGGTTGGAGAAATGAAAAACTGTTTTTT. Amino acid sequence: CASSARPGWRNEKLFF.

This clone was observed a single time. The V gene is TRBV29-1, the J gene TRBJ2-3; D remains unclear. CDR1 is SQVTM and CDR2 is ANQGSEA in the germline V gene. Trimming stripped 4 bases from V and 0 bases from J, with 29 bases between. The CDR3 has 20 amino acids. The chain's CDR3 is CSVVQAGRMEPQKSTDTQYF. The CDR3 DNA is TGCAGCGTTGTCCAGGCAGGTCGAATGGAACCGCAAAAAAGCACAGATACGCAGTATTTT.

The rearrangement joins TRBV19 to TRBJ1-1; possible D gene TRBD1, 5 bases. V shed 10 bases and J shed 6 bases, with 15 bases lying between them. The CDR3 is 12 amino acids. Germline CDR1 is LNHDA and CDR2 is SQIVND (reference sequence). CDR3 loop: CATSRRGAEAFF. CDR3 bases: TGTGCCACTTCGAGGAGGGGAGCTGAAGCTTTCTTT.